The T cell receptor (beta chain) under discussion was sequenced for a study of response to subunit inactivated influenza vaccine. In germline, CDR1 is MGHDK, CDR2 SYGVNS. V shed 4 bases and J 5 bases; nucleotides not matched to a gene: 1. The CDR3 consists of 13 residues. TCRdb passed the RT-PCR reads through MiXCR, listing each CDR3 protein once. Here the sample spans about 620,000 distinct CDR3 sequences, 12% being singletons. In this sample, this clonotype turned up many times. This chain joins TRBV25-1 and TRBJ2-1, with 8 bases that match TRBD2. The source is a man aged 50 to 60 who received an inactivated influenza vaccine. The material was PBMCs from blood, obtained on the day of vaccination. The CDR3, as DNA: TGTGCCAGCAGTGTTAGCGGGAACAATGAGCAGTTCTTC. Translated: CASSVSGNNEQFF. Full variable domain (outside the CDR3, taken from reference TRBV25-1 and TRBJ2-1): EADIYQTPRYLVIGTGKKITLECSQTMGHDKMYWYQQDPGMELHLIHYSYGVNSTEKGDLSSESTVSRIRTEHFPLTLESARPSHTSQYLCASSVSGNNEQFFGPGTRLTVL.